This T cell receptor beta chain came from a study of blood T cell repertoires in COVID-19. Method: immunoSEQ multiplex PCR; TCRdb's copy keeps in-frame clones and lacks some. The profile covers about 65,000 clones, with 90% to 95% appearing a single time and around 2.6% taken by the ten largest. Trimming removed 5 bases from V and 0 bases from J, with 4 bases in between. Germline V gives CDR1 SGHNT, CDR2 YYREEE (reference sequence). The CDR3 contains 12 residues. The sample was peripheral blood. V is TRBV5-4 and J is TRBJ2-3; D ambiguous. This receptor was obtained from a man aged 70 or older with active COVID-19. CDR3 loop: CASSYSTDTQYF. CDR3 nucleotide sequence: TGTGCCAGCAGTTATAGCACAGATACGCAGTATTTT.